This T cell receptor beta chain originates from a study of human T cells and chemical hapten exposure. The overall study: Application of 0.01% DPC to the upper back was done by patch test, with a reading at 6 days.

Study-wide results and caveats: TCRs exceeding 1 in 1000 frequency stayed unchanged with DPC sensitization.

Trimming cost V 6 bases and J 0 bases, with 9 bases left between them. The germline V gene has CDR1 MNHEY and CDR2 SVGAGI. CDR3 length: 14 amino acids. Original methodology: TCR counts had a median of about 92,000 per sample and spanned about 23,224 to 750,000. MiXCR was run by TCRdb on the RACE reads, yielding one entry per CDR3 protein. TCRdb, not the authors, supplied the V and J calls. The top ten hold 1.2% of the sample, which has about 270,000 distinct CDR3 sequences, 7.7% seen once. Indicated time point: pre-sensitization, week 0. Treatment noted: therapeutic diphenylcyclopropenone sensitization with weekly scalp DPC. Regarding this clonotype: Antigen specificity is unknown.

The input for sequencing was whole blood, taken in connection with sensitization to the hapten diphenylcyclopropenone (DPC). The receptor's source is a man between 18 and 29 years old with alopecia areata. Some clones in this sample may be carry-over from other donors' samples. The chain has TRBV6-5 and TRBJ2-1, with D possibly being TRBD1 (5 bases). This chain's CDR3 is CASSSTVSYNEQFF. The CDR3 bases are TGTGCCAGCAGCTCGACAGTCTCCTACAATGAGCAGTTCTTC.